The subject of this entry is one T cell receptor (beta chain). V dropped 6 bases and J dropped 8 bases, with 16 bases sitting between them. This CDR3 has 14 residues. Germline lookup yields CDR1 SEHNR and CDR2 FQNEAQ (reference sequence). These data are taken from a study of blood T cell repertoires in COVID-19. Here immunoSEQ multiplex PCR was the method, and the copy in TCRdb shows in-frame clones only, minus some. The sample has 150,000 to 200,000 clones; approximately 89% are singletons. Sequenced: peripheral blood. J is TRBJ1-4 and V is TRBV7-9; no clear D gene. This TCR derives from a man aged 65-85 years with acute or convalescent COVID-19. CDR3 DNA: TGTGCCAGCAGGGCCTGGCGGGGTGGGGAAAAACTGTTTTTT. Its protein is CASRAWRGGEKLFF.